This T cell receptor (beta chain) emerged from a study of molecular identifiers for immune sequencing clone quantification. Germline loops: CDR1 SGHTS, CDR2 YDEGEE. The CDR3 contains 15 residues. MiXCR was run by TCRdb on the PCR reads, yielding one entry per CDR3 protein. The data show approximately 35,000 distinct CDR3 sequences, about 19% seen once. On this clonotype itself: A much larger clone lies one base from this, so it may be a read error.

The V gene is TRBV5-8, the J gene TRBJ1-5, with TRBD1 as a possible D gene (5 bases). Sample: naive CD8+ T cells from blood, with Jurkat cell RNA spiked in. Noted subset: FACS-sorted CD8+CD4-CCR7+CD45RA+ naive T cells. The clonotype originates from a human donor in good health. Some libraries in this study had Jurkat cell RNA spiked in. Written as DNA, the CDR3 is TGTGCCGGCAGCTCCGGCAGGGCTTCCAATCAGCCCCAGCATTTT. Protein sequence: CAGSSGRASNQPQHF. Complete variable domain (other parts from reference TRBV5-8 and TRBJ1-5): EAGVTQSPTHLIKTRGQQATLRCSPISGHTSVYWYQQALGLGLQFLLWYDEGEERNRGNFPPRFSGRQFPNYSSELNVNALELEDSALYLCAGSSGRASNQPQHFGDGTRLSIL.